A single sample gave rise to the 31 T cell receptor beta chains below, sequenced in a study of a mutant IDH1 vaccine in newly diagnosed glioma. Profiled with immunoSEQ multiplex PCR; TCRdb holds only in-frame clones, not every one. The sample has around 70,000 clones; almost 85% are singletons. As for time point: week 35, safety follow-up. A single vaccine dose contained 300 ug of mutant IDH1 20-mer peptide, and topical imiquimod was used with it. The antigens these receptors bind are not known. Sequences were derived from PBMCs, sampled from a glioma patient whose treatment included an IDH1 peptide vaccine. The source of these receptors is a man aged 18 to 29 with glioma.

V usage is TRBV6-6 and J usage is TRBJ2-5; D gene unclear. The CDR3 consists of 12 residues. The V end lost 5 bases, the J end lost 3 bases, and 7 bases lay between the germline ends. Germline CDR1 and CDR2: MNHNY and SVGAGI (reference sequence). Here the CDR3 reads CASSGPKETQYF. DNA of the CDR3: TGTGCCAGCAGTGGACCCAAAGAGACCCAGTACTTC.

The V call is TRBV27, the J call TRBJ1-5; D unresolved. This CDR3 contains 13 residues. The germline gives CDR1 MNHEY, CDR2 SMNVEV (reference sequence). V was cut by 0 bases and J by 4 bases, with 4 bases left in between. The CDR3 nucleotides are TGTGCCAGCAGTTTATCAGGAAATCAGCCCCAGCATTTT. Translation: CASSLSGNQPQHF.

The chain has TRBV6-6 and TRBJ2-3, with TRBD1 matching over 7 bases. The CDR3 has 16 residues. CDR1 and CDR2 from the germline V gene are MNHNY and SVGAGI (reference sequence). Trimming cost V 0 bases and J 0 bases; bases outside gene matches: 3. CDR3 region: CASSYSTGISTDTQYF. The CDR3 bases are TGTGCCAGCAGTTACTCGACAGGGATTAGCACAGATACGCAGTATTTT.

V usage is TRBV12-5 and J usage is TRBJ1-2; D is undetermined. CDR3 length: 12 amino acids. Trimming pared 8 bases from V and 5 bases from J, leaving 12 bases between. Germline CDR1 LGHNT, CDR2 FRNRAP. The chain's CDR3 is CASSAGGYGYTF. The CDR3 nucleotides are TGTGCTAGTTCGGCAGGAGGTTATGGCTACACCTTC.

This chain joins TRBV19 and TRBJ1-2; no clear D. V lost 8 bases and J lost 5, with 24 bases in between. Germline V gives CDR1 LNHDA, CDR2 SQIVND (reference sequence). There are 16 residues in the CDR3. CDR3 sequence reads: CASRTSYGRGKYGYTF. The CDR3 DNA is TGTGCCAGTCGGACCTCCTATGGGCGGGGAAAGTATGGCTACACCTTC.

The J gene is TRBJ2-1, the V gene TRBV27; no firm D call. Germline values: CDR1 MNHEY, CDR2 SMNVEV (reference sequence). With 4 bases removed from V and 8 bases from J, the gap between germline ends came to 18 bases. The length of the CDR3 is 15 residues. This CDR3 reads CASSYDGRPGDEQFF. Written as DNA, the CDR3 is TGTGCCAGCAGTTACGATGGACGCCCTGGCGATGAGCAGTTCTTC.

This chain joins TRBV2 and TRBJ2-1, with a weak D call TRBD2 (6 bases). The V gene's germline CDR1 is SNHLY and CDR2 FYNNEI. There are 15 residues in the CDR3. The germline V and J ends were trimmed by 8 bases and 4 bases, with 18 bases remaining between them. CDR3 sequence: CASGLLATIYNEQFF. The CDR3, as DNA: TGTGCCAGCGGTCTCCTAGCGACTATTTACAATGAGCAGTTCTTC.

In its sample, this clone was seen once. The chain employs TRBV6-1 and TRBJ1-1, with D hard to call. V lost 6 bases to trimming and J lost 1 base, with 6 bases between them. Germline V gene data show CDR1 as MNHNS and CDR2 as SASEGT. This CDR3 has 12 amino acids. The CDR3 DNA sequence: TGTGCCAGCAGGAGAAAGAACACTGAAGCTTTCTTT. As protein: CASRRKNTEAFF.

The V gene is TRBV5-1, the J gene TRBJ1-1; D remains unclear. Germline assignment: CDR1 SGHRS and CDR2 YFSETQ. Between the trimmed V and J ends, which lost 0 bases and 4 bases, there was a span of 7 bases. This CDR3 has 13 amino acids. The CDR3 region is CASSLVVGTEAFF. Here the CDR3 DNA reads TGCGCCAGCAGCTTGGTCGTAGGCACTGAAGCTTTCTTT. The whole variable domain, filled in from reference TRBV5-1 and TRBJ1-1, reads KAGVTQTPRYLIKTRGQQVTLSCSPISGHRSVSWYQQTPGQGLQFLFEYFSETQRNKGNFPGRFSGRQFSNSRSEMNVSTLELGDSALYLCASSLVVGTEAFFGQGTRLTVV.

This clone was seen a single time. V gene TRBV5-6 combines with J gene TRBJ2-1; tentative D call: TRBD1 (6 bases). The CDR3 has 14 residues. The V end was cut by 0 bases, the J end by 7 bases, with 11 bases between. Germline loops: CDR1 SGHDT, CDR2 YYEEEE. The CDR3 DNA reads as TGTGCCAGCAGCTTGGTTCAGGGGCGGAATGAGCAGTTCTTC. Protein: CASSLVQGRNEQFF.

The chain carries TRBV27 and TRBJ1-1, with D unclear. The CDR3 covers 13 residues. Germline V gene sequence: CDR1 MNHEY, CDR2 SMNVEV (reference sequence). The V end was cut by 8 bases, the J end by 3 bases, with 13 bases between. Here the CDR3 reads CASSNRDDTEAFF. Written as DNA, the CDR3 is TGTGCCAGCTCCAATAGGGATGACACTGAAGCTTTCTTT.

This clone is categorized as medium-sized. V usage is TRBV13 and J usage is TRBJ1-1; 7 nucleotides align to TRBD1. The CDR3 is 14 residues long. V dropped 0 bases and J dropped 10; count of bases not matched to a gene: 8. The germline V gene encodes CDR1 PRHDT and CDR2 FYEKMQ (reference sequence). This CDR3 is CASSLGPDRVTAFF. CDR3 DNA sequence: TGTGCCAGCAGCTTAGGCCCCGACAGGGTCACAGCTTTCTTT.

The V gene is TRBV4-3, the J gene TRBJ2-7; no clear D gene. The CDR3 loop spans 13 amino acids. CDR1 is LGHNA and CDR2 is YSLEER in the germline V gene. Trimming shortened V by 0 bases and J by 4 bases, and 7 bases separated the two germline ends. The DNA for the CDR3 is TGCGCCAGCAGCCAAGATAAGGGATACGAGCAGTACTTC. As protein: CASSQDKGYEQYF.

This clone was detected a few times. The genes are TRBV19 and TRBJ1-5, with D unresolved. The CDR3 is 12 residues long. Trimming removed 6 bases from V and 0 bases from J, with 3 bases in between. The germline gives CDR1 LNHDA, CDR2 SQIVND (reference sequence). CDR3 in DNA: TGTGCCAGTAGGGATAGCAATCAGCCCCAGCATTTT. Protein: CASRDSNQPQHF.

This clone was seen only once. This chain's CDR3 is CASRRGDPPGNTIYF. Here the CDR3 DNA reads TGTGCCAGCAGGAGGGGAGATCCTCCTGGAAACACCATATATTTT. This chain uses TRBV28 with TRBJ1-3; the D gene is possibly TRBD1 (5 bases). Between the trimmed V and J ends, which lost 6 bases and 2 bases, there was a span of 14 bases. From germline, CDR1 is MDHEN and CDR2 SYDVKM. The CDR3 is 15 residues long.

The CDR3 sequence is CASSLSNSGNTIYF. The CDR3 DNA follows: TGCGCCAGCAGCCTTTCTAACTCTGGAAACACCATATATTTT. The chain carries TRBV5-1 and TRBJ1-3; unclear D gene. In germline, CDR1 is SGHRS, CDR2 YFSETQ. Trimming shortened V by 4 bases and J by 0 bases, and 8 bases separated the two germline ends. CDR3 length: 14 amino acids.

The chain has TRBV18 and TRBJ2-3; 7 nucleotides agree with TRBD2. This CDR3 comprises 14 residues. In germline, CDR1 is KGHSH, CDR2 LQKENI. Trimming cost V 2 bases and J 1 base; bases outside gene matches: 0. The CDR3 DNA follows: TGTGCCAGCTCACCAGGGAGGGGCACAGATACGCAGTATTTT. Protein: CASSPGRGTDTQYF. Together with reference TRBV18 and TRBJ2-3, the CDR3 gives the full variable domain: NAGVMQNPRHLVRRRGQEARLRCSPMKGHSHVYWYRQLPEEGLKFMVYLQKENIIDESGMPKERFSAEFPKEGPSILRIQQVVRGDSAAYFCASSPGRGTDTQYFGPGTRLTVL.

This chain joins TRBV7-9 and TRBJ2-7; TRBD2 aligns across 13 bases. The V and J ends lost 5 bases and 2 bases, in that order; junction bases with no gene match: 6. The CDR3 length is 16 residues. Germline CDR1 SEHNR, CDR2 FQNEAQ (reference sequence). This CDR3 is CASSPTSGGPTYEQYF. CDR3 in DNA: TGTGCCAGCAGCCCGACTAGCGGGGGGCCTACCTACGAGCAGTACTTC.

This sequence joins TRBV5-6 and TRBJ1-5; 10 positions match TRBD1. The CDR3 contains 16 residues. Germline V gives CDR1 SGHDT, CDR2 YYEEEE. The V segment lost 2 bases and the J segment 2 bases; nucleotides outside the gene matches: 4. Here the CDR3 reads CASSFGGTGGNQPQHF. The CDR3 DNA is TGTGCCAGCAGCTTTGGAGGGACAGGGGGCAATCAGCCCCAGCATTTT.

This clone was seen once. The chain has TRBV6-6 and TRBJ2-3, with 7 bases aligning to TRBD1. CDR3 length equals 14 residues. Germline V lookup: CDR1 MNHNY, CDR2 SVGAGI (reference sequence). Trimming removed 7 bases from V and 2 bases from J; junction bases left unmatched: 6. The CDR3 loop is CASTTQGNTDTQYF. The DNA of the CDR3 is TGTGCCAGCACTACACAGGGGAACACAGATACGCAGTATTTT.

The rearrangement links TRBV15 to TRBJ1-4, with D possibly TRBD1 on 5 matching bases. The CDR3 extends over 16 amino acids. The V gene's germline CDR1 is LNHNV and CDR2 YYDKDF (reference sequence). Trimming took 0 bases from V and 5 from J, leaving 13 bases between them. The CDR3: CATSRDRVGVNEKLFF. CDR3 nucleotides: TGTGCCACCAGCAGAGACAGGGTTGGAGTAAATGAAAAACTGTTTTTT.

The V gene is TRBV4-2, the J gene TRBJ1-1; D is perhaps TRBD1 (6 bases). Per germline, CDR1 LGHNA and CDR2 YNFKEQ. The CDR3 is made up of 16 amino acids. V lost 5 bases to trimming and J lost 4 bases, with 20 bases between them. CDR3 residues: CASSTRKLQGFTEAFF. The CDR3 DNA reads as TGTGCCAGCAGCACTCGTAAATTACAGGGATTCACTGAAGCTTTCTTT.

J is TRBJ2-1 and V is TRBV7-2; 7 nucleotides agree with TRBD1. The V gene's germline CDR1 is SGHTA and CDR2 FQGNSA. Trimming took 8 bases from V and 9 from J; bases not matched to a gene: 13. The CDR3 has 14 amino acids. The CDR3 coding sequence is TGTGCCAGCGGGACACTCCAGGGGGTCAGTGAGCAGTTCTTC. Its protein product is CASGTLQGVSEQFF.

The chain is built from TRBV7-2 and TRBJ2-2, with D hard to call. V lost 0 bases and J lost 6, with 8 bases in between. The CDR3 is 14 amino acids. The germline gives CDR1 SGHTA, CDR2 FQGNSA. Written as DNA, the CDR3 is TGTGCCAGCAGCTTAGCGCTAGGGTCCGGGGAGCTGTTTTTT. Translated: CASSLALGSGELFF. Supplemented by reference TRBV7-2 and TRBJ2-2, the full variable domain reads GAGVSQSPSNKVTEKGKDVELRCDPISGHTALYWYRQSLGQGLEFLIYFQGNSAPDKSGLPSDRFSAERTGGSVSTLTIQRTQQEDSAVYLCASSLALGSGELFFGEGSRLTVL.

CDR3 sequence reads: CATSRDKDRVVHEQYF. For the CDR3, the DNA is TGTGCCACCAGCAGAGATAAGGACAGGGTAGTCCACGAGCAGTACTTC. V is TRBV15 and J is TRBJ2-7; 8 nucleotides match TRBD1. This CDR3 region has 16 residues. Trimming took 0 bases from V and 5 from J; bases not matched to a gene: 9. Per germline, CDR1 LNHNV and CDR2 YYDKDF (reference sequence).

The chain carries TRBV7-4 and TRBJ1-3; D is possibly TRBD1 (5 bases). The CDR3 is made up of 18 amino acids. The V gene lost 3 bases and the J gene lost 9 bases, with 27 bases spanning the gap. CDR1 and CDR2 from the germline V gene are SGHVT and SQSDAQ. The CDR3 region is CASSFRGWVWTKWVTIYF. The CDR3 nucleotides are TGTGCCAGCAGCTTCCGAGGGTGGGTTTGGACAAAGTGGGTCACCATATATTTT.

V gene TRBV5-1 combines with J gene TRBJ1-3, with D perhaps matching TRBD1 (6 bases). The CDR3 length is 15 residues. Germline assignment: CDR1 SGHRS and CDR2 YFSETQ. Trimming removed 0 bases from V and 0 bases from J, with 7 bases in between. Here the CDR3 reads CASSLDRVSGNTIYF. The CDR3 DNA sequence: TGCGCCAGCAGCTTGGACAGGGTCTCTGGAAACACCATATATTTT.

J is TRBJ1-1 and V is TRBV18; 7 positions match TRBD1. Germline V lookup: CDR1 KGHSH, CDR2 LQKENI. V lost 3 bases to trimming and J lost 1 base; unmatched junction nucleotides: 8. The CDR3 runs 16 residues. CDR3 nucleotides: TGTGCCAGCTCACCCTTAGGGGGCGCGTGGAACACTGAAGCTTTCTTT. Translation: CASSPLGGAWNTEAFF.

The gene calls are TRBV4-2 and TRBJ2-3; D possibly corresponds to TRBD1 (5 bases). The CDR3 is 16 residues long. CDR1 and CDR2 from the germline V gene are LGHNA and YNFKEQ. Trimming cost V 1 base and J 0 bases, with 11 bases left between them. CDR3 in amino acids: CASSQGSRASTDTQYF. In DNA form, the CDR3 reads TGTGCCAGCAGCCAAGGAAGCAGGGCTAGCACAGATACGCAGTATTTT.

V gene TRBV27 combines with J gene TRBJ1-1, with no clear D. The CDR3 contains 15 residues. V dropped 1 base and J dropped 2 bases, with 11 bases sitting between them. Germline lookup yields CDR1 MNHEY and CDR2 SMNVEV (reference sequence). CDR3 residues: CASSLFPEGNTEAFF. In DNA, the CDR3 is TGTGCCAGCAGTTTATTCCCTGAGGGTAACACTGAAGCTTTCTTT.

In nucleotides, the CDR3 is TGCGCCAGCAGCCAAGATCCATATAGCAATCAGCCCCAGCATTTT. The encoded protein is CASSQDPYSNQPQHF. V usage is TRBV4-3 and J usage is TRBJ1-5; no definite D call. V lost 0 bases and J 0 bases, leaving 6 bases between the germline ends. Germline-derived CDR1 and CDR2 are LGHNA and YSLEER. The CDR3 loop spans 15 amino acids.